This T cell receptor beta chain appears in the sequencing data of a study of response to subunit inactivated influenza vaccine. The CDR3 is 14 residues long. Trimming pared 0 bases from V and 9 bases from J, leaving 9 bases between. Germline V gives CDR1 MNHEY, CDR2 SVGAGI. This clonotype turned up a few times. What it binds is unknown. Study-level results: With each seasonal influenza vaccination, the authors suggested, few new T cells are recruited.

TCRdb called the RT-PCR reads again in MiXCR, with one record for every CDR3 protein. The sample yields roughly 650,000 distinct CDR3 sequences, about a sixth seen once. The chain couples TRBV6-5 to TRBJ1-6; no firm D call. The receptor was derived from a man aged 50-60 years who received an inactivated influenza vaccine. The input for sequencing was PBMCs from blood, taken roughly 13 days after vaccination. CDR3 sequence: CASSYSRAGSPLHF. CDR3 nucleotide sequence: TGTGCCAGCAGTTACTCTCGTGCGGGTTCACCCCTCCACTTT.